The 23 T cell receptor beta chains given below trace back to one sample, sequenced in a study of vaccination effects on CD4 cells after COVID-19. Assay used: immunoSEQ multiplex PCR; TCRdb lists only in-frame clones, some missing. In the table there are about 63,000 clones, about 71% of which are singletons. Antigen-specific CD4+ T cells were first expanded with viral peptide pools by the ViraFEST assay and only then sequenced. It was after more than 8 days of culture that CD4+ T cells were isolated. Vaccinated participants had no history of SARS-CoV-2 infection and tested negative for nucleocapsid antibodies. No antigens are known for them. The sequences come from CD4+ T cells from PBMCs cultured with HCoV-OC43 spike peptides, collected before COVID-19 vaccination. Subset: HCoV-OC43 spike overlapping peptide pool stimulation. Receptors were obtained from a human donor who received a COVID-19 vaccine.

The V and J genes are TRBV5-1 and TRBJ2-3; 8 bases align to TRBD2. CDR1 and CDR2 (germline): SGHRS, YFSETQ. The CDR3 consists of 18 residues. Unmatched junction bases numbered 10, after V lost 0 bases and J lost 1 base. CDR3 residues: CASSLAMVTTSGTDTQYF. CDR3 sequence (DNA): TGCGCCAGCAGCTTGGCGATGGTGACGACTAGCGGCACAGATACGCAGTATTTT. Supplemented by reference TRBV5-1 and TRBJ2-3, the full variable domain reads KAGVTQTPRYLIKTRGQQVTLSCSPISGHRSVSWYQQTPGQGLQFLFEYFSETQRNKGNFPGRFSGRQFSNSRSEMNVSTLELGDSALYLCASSLAMVTTSGTDTQYFGPGTRLTVL.

The chain uses TRBV29-1 and TRBJ2-2; a possible D gene is TRBD1 (6 bases). This CDR3 has 14 amino acids. CDR1 is SQVTM, CDR2 ANQGSEA, per germline. V was pared by 4 bases and J by 4 bases, with 13 bases between. CDR3 amino acids: CSVVVAGVTGELFF. The CDR3, as DNA: TGCAGCGTTGTAGTGGCAGGGGTCACCGGGGAGCTGTTTTTT.

V and J are TRBV2 and TRBJ2-1; tentative D call: TRBD1 (6 bases). Germline V gene sequence: CDR1 SNHLY, CDR2 FYNNEI. There are 14 residues in the CDR3. The V end was cut by 4 bases, the J end by 7 bases, with 14 bases between. The chain's CDR3 is CASSGLSRGNEQFF. The CDR3 nucleotides read TGTGCCAGCAGTGGACTATCAAGGGGGAATGAGCAGTTCTTC.

The V call is TRBV7-9, the J call TRBJ2-3; D is possibly TRBD2 (6 bases). From germline, CDR1 is SEHNR and CDR2 FQNEAQ (reference sequence). Trimming pared 4 bases from V and 1 base from J, leaving 9 bases between. The CDR3 is 14 residues long. As DNA, the CDR3 is TGTGCCAGCAGCTCGGGCGGGGGCACAGATACGCAGTATTTT. Its protein is CASSSGGGTDTQYF.

V is TRBV11-2 and J is TRBJ1-1; D uncertain. Germline values: CDR1 SGHAT, CDR2 FQNNGV. The V end lost 1 base, the J end lost 3 bases, and 12 bases lay between the germline ends. This CDR3 is built from 15 residues. CDR3 coding DNA: TGTGCCAGCAGCTTAGCACTATTTTGGGACACTGAAGCTTTCTTT. It translates to CASSLALFWDTEAFF.

The chain joins TRBV27 to TRBJ1-6; TRBD1 is a possible D gene (5 bases). Trimming shortened V by 2 bases and J by 10 bases, and 15 bases separated the two germline ends. Looked up from germline, CDR1 is MNHEY and CDR2 is SMNVEV (reference sequence). The CDR3 spans 15 residues. CDR3 region: CASSLGAEAESPLHF. The DNA for the CDR3 is TGTGCCAGCAGTTTAGGGGCGGAAGCGGAATCACCCCTCCACTTT.

The chain carries TRBV5-6 and TRBJ1-2; D remains ambiguous. This CDR3 has 15 residues. Between the trimmed V and J ends, which lost 1 base and 0 bases, there was a span of 10 bases. Germline values: CDR1 SGHDT, CDR2 YYEEEE. Written as DNA, the CDR3 is TGTGCCAGCAGCTTGTTCCACTCAGCTAACTATGGCTACACCTTC. It is translated as CASSLFHSANYGYTF.

V is TRBV4-1 and J is TRBJ2-5, with unresolved D. Trimming shortened V by 0 bases and J by 0 bases, and 8 bases separated the two germline ends. This CDR3 is built from 15 residues. The germline CDR1 and CDR2 sequences are MGHRA and YSYEKL. CDR3: CASSQEWQNQETQYF. DNA of the CDR3: TGCGCCAGCAGCCAAGAGTGGCAGAACCAAGAGACCCAGTACTTC.

CDR3 DNA: TGTGCCAGTAGTATCGAGGGAGGGATGAACACTGAAGCTTTCTTT. The encoded protein is CASSIEGGMNTEAFF. V and J are TRBV19 and TRBJ1-1; D is unclear. Germline lookup yields CDR1 LNHDA and CDR2 SQIVND (reference sequence). The CDR3 consists of 15 residues. V lost 3 bases and J lost 0, with 11 bases in between.

The chain recombines TRBV2 with TRBJ1-3; D gene ambiguous. V was shortened by 2 bases and J by 0 bases, with 14 bases between the two germline ends. CDR1 is SNHLY and CDR2 is FYNNEI in the germline V gene. The CDR3 is made up of 17 amino acids. CDR3 sequence reads: CASSERLRPGSGNTIYF. CDR3 coding DNA: TGTGCCAGCAGTGAACGGCTTCGCCCGGGCTCTGGAAACACCATATATTTT. Based on the CDR3 plus reference TRBV2 and TRBJ1-3, the full variable domain is EPEVTQTPSHQVTQMGQEVILRCVPISNHLYFYWYRQILGQKVEFLVSFYNNEISEKSEIFDDQFSVERPDGSNFTLKIRSTKLEDSAMYFCASSERLRPGSGNTIYFGEGSWLTVV.

The chain combines TRBV7-9 with TRBJ1-2; D uncertain. CDR1 and CDR2 (germline): SEHNR, FQNEAQ (reference sequence). V lost 0 bases and J lost 4, with 9 bases in between. This CDR3 comprises 14 residues. The CDR3 DNA is TGTGCCAGCAGCTTAGCGGCGGTTTCCTATGGCTACACCTTC. It codes for CASSLAAVSYGYTF.

The J gene is TRBJ2-2, the V gene TRBV7-8; no firm D call. Germline V gives CDR1 SGHVS, CDR2 FQNEAQ. The ends were cut back, 5 bases at V and 6 bases at J, with 16 bases in the middle. The CDR3 runs to 15 residues. The CDR3 nucleotides are TGTGCCAGCAGCGGCAGACTCAGTCCACCCGGGGAGCTGTTTTTT. This encodes CASSGRLSPPGELFF.

The table lists this clone with a count of one. The V gene is TRBV5-5, the J gene TRBJ1-5; D is ambiguous. CDR1 is SGHKS, CDR2 YYEKEE, per germline (reference sequence). V was shortened by 3 bases and J by 0 bases, with 7 bases between the two germline ends. This CDR3 is built from 14 residues. The chain's CDR3 is CASSYGNSNQPQHF. In DNA, the CDR3 is TGTGCCAGCAGCTATGGGAATAGCAATCAGCCCCAGCATTTT.

This chain links TRBV24-1 with TRBJ1-1; D not certain. CDR1 is KGHDR and CDR2 is SFDVKD in the germline V gene. This CDR3 contains 13 residues. The V end lost 4 bases, the J end lost 1 base, and 6 bases lay between the germline ends. CDR3 protein: CATSDGKNTEAFF. In DNA, the CDR3 is TGTGCCACCAGTGACGGAAAGAACACTGAAGCTTTCTTT.

The chain has TRBV5-1 and TRBJ2-3; D may be TRBD1 (6 bases). This CDR3 region has 16 residues. Germline CDR1 is SGHRS and CDR2 is YFSETQ. Trimming left V 0 bases short and J 0 bases short, with 11 bases between. Written as DNA, the CDR3 is TGCGCCAGCAGCTTGGGGGCAGGGGCCAGCACAGATACGCAGTATTTT. Its translation is CASSLGAGASTDTQYF.

This sequence joins TRBV6-5 and TRBJ1-2, with 7 positions matching TRBD1. Germline CDR1 reads MNHEY; CDR2 reads SVGAGI. V was pared by 2 bases and J by 5 bases, with 5 bases of the junction left unmatched. The CDR3 extends over 14 amino acids. This CDR3 reads CASSYRIRGYGYTF. CDR3 bases: TGTGCCAGCAGTTACCGAATCAGGGGGTATGGCTACACCTTC.

This clone was seen only once. The DNA for the CDR3 is TGCGCCAGCAAGCAGCGGGTGCAGGGCACAGATACGCAGTATTTT. It is translated as CASKQRVQGTDTQYF. The chain is built from TRBV10-2 and TRBJ2-3; maybe TRBD2 (6 bases). The CDR3 consists of 15 residues. V was clipped by 7 bases and J by 1 base, with 15 bases between them. Germline-derived CDR1 and CDR2 are WSHSY and SAAADI.

The V and J genes are TRBV6-5 and TRBJ1-1; the D gene is possibly TRBD1 (5 bases). Germline CDR1 MNHEY, CDR2 SVGAGI. The V and J ends lost 1 base and 4 bases respectively, with 10 bases between them. CDR3 length equals 14 residues. CDR3: CASSYWGISTEAFF. The CDR3 coding sequence is TGTGCCAGCAGTTACTGGGGGATCAGCACTGAAGCTTTCTTT.

This clone was detected only a few times. The chain employs TRBV7-3 and TRBJ2-1; TRBD1 aligns across 7 bases. CDR1 is SGHTA and CDR2 is FQGTGA in the germline V gene. There are 15 residues in the CDR3. Trimming took 2 bases from V and 2 from J; bases not matched to a gene: 3. The CDR3 sequence is CASSLLTGTYNEQFF. The CDR3 DNA reads as TGTGCCAGCAGCTTACTGACAGGGACCTACAATGAGCAGTTCTTC.

This CDR3 is CASSMIQGGEAFF. CDR3 DNA: TGTGCCAGTAGTATGATTCAGGGGGGTGAAGCTTTCTTT. J is TRBJ1-1 and V is TRBV19; 7 bases are a match to TRBD1. The CDR3 runs 13 residues. J was trimmed by 7 bases and V by 3 bases; bases with no gene match: 5. Germline CDR1 reads LNHDA; CDR2 reads SQIVND (reference sequence).

The chain joins TRBV3-1 (or the pseudogene TRBV3-2) to TRBJ2-2; 7 nucleotides align to TRBD2. This CDR3 has 17 residues. V trimming: 4 bases; J trimming: 3 bases; junction bases outside the gene matches: 11. In germline, CDR1 is LGHDT, CDR2 YNNKEL (reference sequence). DNA of the CDR3: TGTGCCAGCAGCCTTCCTCGGGGGAGGGGATACACCGGGGAGCTGTTTTTT. Protein: CASSLPRGRGYTGELFF.

This clone has more than one count but fewer than ten. The V gene is TRBV7-2, the J gene TRBJ1-1; D unresolved. Germline V gives CDR1 SGHTA, CDR2 FQGNSA. Trimming took 4 bases from V and 1 from J, leaving 7 bases between them. The CDR3 runs 13 residues. The CDR3 region has the DNA TGTGCCAGCAGCTCGCAGGCGAACACTGAAGCTTTCTTT. This gives the protein CASSSQANTEAFF.

J is TRBJ2-3 and V is TRBV18; 11 positions agree with TRBD1. CDR1 is KGHSH and CDR2 is LQKENI in the germline V gene. Germline trimming cut 6 bases from V and 4 bases from J; bases unmatched to any gene: 6. The CDR3 is 15 residues long. CDR3: CASSQGTGGSDTQYF. The CDR3 bases are TGTGCCAGCTCCCAGGGGACAGGGGGGTCAGATACGCAGTATTTT.